The 13 T cell receptor beta chains below all came from one sample that was sequenced in a study of cytomegalovirus exposure and HLA in healthy donors. PCR employed 60 Vbeta and 13 Jbeta primers. Libraries were prepared by immunoSEQ multiplex PCR; TCRdb keeps only in-frame clonotypes and omits some of them. The sample lists under 100,000 clones, roughly 85% occurring once. Sequencing used PBMCs. The receptors shown here come from a man under 40 in good health and CMV-seronegative.

V gene TRBV7-9 combines with J gene TRBJ2-2; TRBD1 might be the D (5 bases). V shed 2 bases and J shed 6 bases, with 19 bases lying between them. Germline V gives CDR1 SEHNR, CDR2 FQNEAQ (reference sequence). The CDR3 is 17 residues long. CDR3 in DNA: TGTGCCAGCAGCTTACGCCTTAGTAGTGAAGGGGCCGGGGAGCTGTTTTTT. It codes for CASSLRLSSEGAGELFF.

This chain links TRBV7-9 with TRBJ1-2; D gene uncertain. The length of the CDR3 is 12 residues. Germline V gives CDR1 SEHNR, CDR2 FQNEAQ (reference sequence). V was clipped by 1 base and J by 8 bases, with 8 bases between them. CDR3 region: CASSLGARGYTF. CDR3 in DNA: TGTGCCAGCAGCTTAGGGGCACGCGGCTACACCTTC.

This clone has just a few counts. The chain recombines TRBV7-9 with TRBJ1-2; D perhaps matches TRBD1 (5 bases). CDR1 and CDR2 (germline): SEHNR, FQNEAQ (reference sequence). The ends were cut back, 3 bases at V and 2 bases at J, with 13 bases in the middle. The CDR3 has 15 residues. The CDR3 reads CASSLAGRMNYGYTF. The CDR3, as DNA: TGTGCCAGCAGCTTGGCGGGACGGATGAACTATGGCTACACCTTC.

CDR3: CASNQGILNTEAFF. DNA of the CDR3: TGTGCCAGTAATCAGGGGATCCTGAACACTGAAGCTTTCTTT. The chain carries TRBV19 and TRBJ1-1; D possibly corresponds to TRBD1 (6 bases). The germline V gene encodes CDR1 LNHDA and CDR2 SQIVND (reference sequence). The CDR3 extends over 14 amino acids. V gave up 7 bases and J gave up 0 bases, with 12 bases separating them.

V is TRBV7-2 and J is TRBJ2-5; D perhaps matches TRBD2 (6 bases). Germline CDR1 SGHTA, CDR2 FQGNSA. V lost 4 bases and J lost 11, with 23 bases in between. The CDR3 extends over 15 amino acids. The CDR3 sequence: CASSSRGGDSGEQYF. CDR3 nucleotide sequence: TGTGCCAGCAGCTCTCGGGGCGGAGACTCGGGGGAGCAGTACTTC.

The chain combines TRBV6-4 with TRBJ2-1; D possibly corresponds to TRBD1 (6 bases). Trimming left V 1 base short and J 7 bases short, with 14 bases between. The V gene's germline CDR1 is MRHNA and CDR2 SNTAGT. The CDR3 is made up of 15 amino acids. The CDR3 bases are TGTGCCAGCAGTGACTTCGGGACACCGACTAATGAGCAGTTCTTC. It codes for CASSDFGTPTNEQFF.

V is TRBV2 and J is TRBJ1-4; the match to TRBD1 covers 8 bases. This CDR3 has 15 amino acids. CDR1 is SNHLY and CDR2 is FYNNEI in the germline V gene. Germline trimming cut 7 bases from V and 7 bases from J; bases unmatched to any gene: 11. The CDR3 DNA sequence: TGTGCCAGCAAACGGACAGGGTCAGTAGGTGAAAAACTGTTTTTT. Translation gives CASKRTGSVGEKLFF. Based on the CDR3 plus reference TRBV2 and TRBJ1-4, the full variable domain is EPEVTQTPSHQVTQMGQEVILRCVPISNHLYFYWYRQILGQKVEFLVSFYNNEISEKSEIFDDQFSVERPDGSNFTLKIRSTKLEDSAMYFCASKRTGSVGEKLFFGSGTQLSVL.

The chain combines TRBV6-1 with TRBJ1-4; D is ambiguous. The CDR3 is 15 amino acids. Trimming removed 1 base at V and 6 bases at J, with 12 bases between. Germline CDR1 reads MNHNS; CDR2 reads SASEGT. CDR3 coding DNA: TGTGCCAGCAGTGAAGACTGGGGAGGGCATGAAAAACTGTTTTTT. Its translation is CASSEDWGGHEKLFF.

This CDR3 is CASSFPDREWGNTEAFF. The CDR3, as DNA: TGTGCCAGCAGCTTCCCGGACAGGGAATGGGGAAACACTGAAGCTTTCTTT. The chain couples TRBV7-9 to TRBJ1-1; TRBD1 matches at 8 bases. Germline assignment: CDR1 SEHNR and CDR2 FQNEAQ (reference sequence). This CDR3 has 17 residues. Trimming removed 3 bases from V and 2 bases from J; junction bases left unmatched: 11.

This chain uses TRBV4-1 with TRBJ2-1; TRBD2 matches 8 bases. The CDR3 loop spans 15 amino acids. V shed 4 bases, J shed 8 bases, and the junction held 10 bases outside the gene matches. The germline V gene has CDR1 MGHRA and CDR2 YSYEKL. Here the CDR3 reads CASSRPGTSRHEQFF. DNA of the CDR3: TGCGCCAGCAGCCGACCCGGGACTAGTAGGCATGAGCAGTTCTTC.

This clone came up once. This sequence joins TRBV2 and TRBJ2-5; 7 bases agree with TRBD1. J lost 3 bases, V lost 4 bases, and 8 bases had no gene match. This CDR3 has 15 amino acids. The germline CDR1 and CDR2 sequences are SNHLY and FYNNEI. The CDR3 region has the DNA TGTGCCAGCAGTGTCCAGGGACAGAGGAAAGAGACCCAGTACTTC. Translating gives CASSVQGQRKETQYF.

CDR3 in DNA: TGTGCCAGCAGTGCGGGCGGGAGCACAGATACGCAGTATTTT. It specifies CASSAGGSTDTQYF. V gene TRBV6-1 combines with J gene TRBJ2-3; D perhaps matches TRBD2 (5 bases). The CDR3 consists of 14 residues. From germline, CDR1 is MNHNS and CDR2 SASEGT. The V gene lost 4 bases and the J gene lost 0 bases, with 8 bases spanning the gap.

This clone appeared a single time. The CDR3 DNA is TGTGCCAGCAGGGGTAGGGAGTACGCAGATACGCAGTATTTT. Encoded protein: CASRGREYADTQYF. The gene calls are TRBV28 and TRBJ2-3; tentatively, D is TRBD2 (5 bases). Germline V gene data show CDR1 as MDHEN and CDR2 as SYDVKM. V lost 6 bases and J lost 4, with 14 bases in between. The CDR3 is 14 residues long.